This passage covers 17 T cell receptor beta chains from one sample sequenced in a study of radiotherapy plus CTLA-4 blockade in lung cancer. TCRdb's table, derived via immunoSEQ multiplex PCR, lists solely in-frame clones and lacks some. This sample yields 32,000 or so clones, of which roughly four fifths are seen a single time; less than 15% belongs to the top ten. The sample consisted of peripheral blood, taken from a patient treated with radiotherapy plus ipilimumab. These receptors were collected from a human donor with non-small cell lung cancer that progressed on radiotherapy plus ipilimumab.

The V gene is TRBV11-2, the J gene TRBJ2-1; D is possibly TRBD1 (6 bases). Trimming left V 1 base short and J 6 bases short, with 13 bases between. Germline CDR1 and CDR2: SGHAT and FQNNGV. The CDR3 loop spans 15 amino acids. The CDR3 sequence: CASSLVAGVLNEQFF. CDR3 DNA sequence: TGTGCCAGCAGCTTAGTGGCAGGGGTACTCAATGAGCAGTTCTTC.

This chain joins TRBV7-8 and TRBJ2-5; D is perhaps TRBD2 (6 bases). This CDR3 comprises 13 residues. The germline gives CDR1 SGHVS, CDR2 FQNEAQ. V was cut by 5 bases and J by 4 bases, with 11 bases left in between. The CDR3 region has the DNA TGTGCCAGCAGCCCCGGAGCGGGAGAGACCCAGTACTTC. Amino acids: CASSPGAGETQYF.

The gene calls are TRBV10-3 and TRBJ1-1; D is uncertain. This CDR3 contains 14 residues. The V end was cut by 3 bases, the J end by 5 bases, with 13 bases between. Germline CDR1 and CDR2: ENHRY and SYGVKD. In DNA form, the CDR3 reads TGTGCCATCAGTGAAGGAGCCGTTAGGACTGAAGCTTTCTTT. This translates into CAISEGAVRTEAFF.

The rearrangement links TRBV6-1 to TRBJ2-2; no firm D call. This CDR3 comprises 14 residues. Germline-derived CDR1 and CDR2 are MNHNS and SASEGT. V was clipped by 4 bases and J by 2 bases, with 8 bases between them. The CDR3 DNA reads as TGTGCCAGCAGTGTGGGCCCTAACACCGGGGAGCTGTTTTTT. Translating it yields CASSVGPNTGELFF.

The chain combines TRBV5-6 with TRBJ1-2; D might be TRBD1 (6 bases). Germline lookup yields CDR1 SGHDT and CDR2 YYEEEE. The CDR3 runs 12 residues. V shed 5 bases and J shed 6 bases, with 11 bases lying between them. The CDR3: CASRITGNGYTF. The CDR3 DNA reads as TGTGCCAGCAGGATCACAGGGAATGGCTACACCTTC.

This clone was seen a single time. The chain carries TRBV28 and TRBJ1-2, with D unresolved. The length of the CDR3 is 14 residues. The V end was cut by 2 bases, the J end by 5 bases, with 12 bases between. The V gene's germline CDR1 is MDHEN and CDR2 SYDVKM. Here the CDR3 reads CASSLGYAGYGYTF. The CDR3 DNA reads TGTGCCAGCAGTTTAGGGTACGCGGGATATGGCTACACCTTC.

The chain couples TRBV10-2 to TRBJ2-1; D gene ambiguous. CDR3 length equals 15 residues. Germline lookup yields CDR1 WSHSY and CDR2 SAAADI. Between the trimmed V and J ends, which lost 2 bases and 1 base, there was a span of 9 bases. The CDR3, as DNA: TGCGCCAGCAGTGAGGCCAGCTTGTCCTACAATGAGCAGTTCTTC. Protein sequence: CASSEASLSYNEQFF.

This clone was observed a few times. The J gene is TRBJ2-3, the V gene TRBV9, with 11 bases fitting TRBD2. The CDR3 consists of 15 residues. The V and J ends lost 2 bases and 3 bases, in that order; junction bases with no gene match: 2. The germline V gene has CDR1 SGDLS and CDR2 YYNGEE. CDR3 nucleotide sequence: TGTGCCAGCAGCGTGGGGACTAGCGGTACAGATACGCAGTATTTT. This sequence encodes CASSVGTSGTDTQYF. The complete variable domain, with remaining parts taken from reference TRBV9 and TRBJ2-3, reads DSGVTQTPKHLITATGQRVTLRCSPRSGDLSVYWYQQSLDQGLQFLIQYYNGEERAKGNILERFSAQQFPDLHSELNLSSLELGDSALYFCASSVGTSGTDTQYFGPGTRLTVL.

The chain recombines TRBV11-2 with TRBJ2-7, with D possibly TRBD2 on 6 matching bases. The CDR3 is made up of 13 amino acids. Looked up from germline, CDR1 is SGHAT and CDR2 is FQNNGV. Trimming left V 0 bases short and J 6 bases short, with 9 bases between. CDR3 residues: CASSLERGLEQYF. In DNA form, the CDR3 reads TGTGCCAGCAGCTTAGAGCGGGGCCTCGAGCAGTACTTC.

The chain carries TRBV7-8 and TRBJ1-1; D remains ambiguous. Germline V gene sequence: CDR1 SGHVS, CDR2 FQNEAQ. The CDR3 is 12 amino acids. The V gene lost 5 bases and the J gene lost 6 bases, with 10 bases spanning the gap. The CDR3 DNA reads as TGTGCCAGCAGCCCTTTAACGGCTGAAGCTTTCTTT. This gives the protein CASSPLTAEAFF.

The V call is TRBV2, the J call TRBJ2-3, with TRBD2 matching over 11 bases. The CDR3 totals 18 residues. The germline V gene encodes CDR1 SNHLY and CDR2 FYNNEI. The junction had 11 bases not matched to a gene; V was cut back by 4 bases and J by 2 bases. The CDR3 DNA is TGTGCCAGCAGTGCTGGACTAGCGGGTGTCAAATACACAGATACGCAGTATTTT. It yields the protein CASSAGLAGVKYTDTQYF.

V gene TRBV19 combines with J gene TRBJ2-5; no clear D. The CDR3 has 13 residues. V lost 3 bases to trimming and J lost 7 bases, with 12 bases between them. CDR1 is LNHDA, CDR2 SQIVND, per germline (reference sequence). For the CDR3, the DNA is TGTGCCAGTAGTATCTCCCCTAGAGGGACCCAGTACTTC. Protein product: CASSISPRGTQYF.

The J gene is TRBJ2-7, the V gene TRBV20-1; no clear D. The CDR3 runs to 11 residues. Germline V gene data show CDR1 as DFQATT and CDR2 as SNEGSKA (reference sequence). V was pared by 3 bases and J by 3 bases, with 6 bases between. The CDR3 is CSASHIYEQYF. The DNA for the CDR3 is TGCAGTGCTAGTCACATCTACGAGCAGTACTTC.

The V and J genes are TRBV10-3 and TRBJ1-1; 9 bases are shared with TRBD1. V lost 2 bases, J lost 10 bases, and 5 bases stayed unmatched. CDR1 and CDR2 from the germline V gene are ENHRY and SYGVKD. The CDR3 totals 13 residues. CDR3 coding DNA: TGTGCCATCAGTGAGCCGGACAGGGGCCGAGCTTTCTTT. Its translation is CAISEPDRGRAFF.

The rearrangement links TRBV5-5 to TRBJ1-6; no reliable D call. In germline, CDR1 is SGHKS, CDR2 YYEKEE (reference sequence). This CDR3 has 13 amino acids. Trimming removed 7 bases from V and 10 bases from J, with 15 bases in between. For the CDR3, the DNA is TGTGCCAGCCGGAAGGATCCTGACTCACCCCTCCACTTT. Encoded protein: CASRKDPDSPLHF.

The chain uses TRBV28 and TRBJ1-2; D is undetermined. Germline CDR1 and CDR2: MDHEN and SYDVKM. CDR3 length: 11 amino acids. Trimming pared 3 bases from V and 9 bases from J, leaving 8 bases between. The CDR3 protein is CASSFGVRYTF. The CDR3 region has the DNA TGTGCCAGCAGTTTTGGCGTCCGCTACACCTTC.

This clone was detected a few times. The rearrangement joins TRBV25-1 to TRBJ1-1; a possible D gene is TRBD1 (5 bases). The ends were cut back, 5 bases at V and 8 bases at J, with 24 bases in the middle. CDR3 length equals 16 residues. Per the germline V gene, CDR1 is MGHDK and CDR2 is SYGVNS. Written as DNA, the CDR3 is TGTGCCAGCAGTCAACTGGGGGTATCGGATTCCTCCGAAGCTTTCTTT. It encodes CASSQLGVSDSSEAFF.